Listed below are T cell receptor beta chains from one sample, sequenced in a study of post-analysis software for immune sequencing data. TCRdb redid the calling of the PCR reads with MiXCR, one entry per CDR3 protein. The sample carries fewer than 900,000 distinct CDR3 sequences, about 45% recorded once. Material for sequencing was blood. These receptors all stem from a girl aged 10-17 years with multiple sclerosis. Each CDR3 is given with its conserved first and last residue. Fields, in order: CDR3 DNA, CDR3 protein, V gene, J gene, D gene, clone size. The D gene is left open where the match is weak. Clone size is shown for a subset of rows, as once, few, many or a class of expanded clone.

DNA: TGCGCCAGCAGCCAAGAAGGGGGAGGGGTAAATGAGCAGTTCTTC
CDR3: CASSQEGGGVNEQFF
V: TRBV4-3
J: TRBJ2-1
D: -
size: few

DNA: TGTGCCAGCAGTTTCGGGATGACCTACGAGCAGTACTTC
CDR3: CASSFGMTYEQYF
V: TRBV27
J: TRBJ2-7
D: -
size: few

DNA: TGCGCCAGCAGTGACCCGAGGGGAGGGCCCAATCAGCCCCAGCATTTT
CDR3: CASSDPRGGPNQPQHF
V: TRBV10-2
J: TRBJ1-5
D: -
size: -

DNA: TGCGCCAGCAGCTACCCCGACACGGTTGCAGGGAAGGCTGAAGCTTTCTTT
CDR3: CASSYPDTVAGKAEAFF
V: TRBV5-1
J: TRBJ1-1
D: -
size: -

DNA: TGTGCCAGCAACGGGTTTGGGTATACGCAGTATTTT
CDR3: CASNGFGYTQYF
V: TRBV28
J: TRBJ2-3
D: -
size: -

DNA: TGCAGTGCTCGAATCCCGGGACAGGGAAAAGGAGATGGCTACACCTTC
CDR3: CSARIPGQGKGDGYTF
V: TRBV20-1
J: TRBJ1-2
D: TRBD1
size: few

DNA: TGTGCCAGCAGTTTCATTAGAGTGGAGCAGTTCTTC
CDR3: CASSFIRVEQFF
V: TRBV12-3/TRBV12-4
J: TRBJ2-1
D: -
size: -

DNA: TGTGCCAGCAGTTTACTTGGACACTATGGCTACACCTTC
CDR3: CASSLLGHYGYTF
V: TRBV25-1
J: TRBJ1-2
D: -
size: few

DNA: TGTGCCAGCAGGTACTCGGAGGGGAGCTACGAGCAGTACTTC
CDR3: CASRYSEGSYEQYF
V: TRBV6-5
J: TRBJ2-7
D: -
size: -

DNA: TGTGCCAGCAGCCGGACCGGGATCCAAGAACAGCATTTT
CDR3: CASSRTGIQEQHF
V: TRBV6-5
J: TRBJ1-5
D: -
size: -

DNA: TGTGCCAGCAGCGCCCTATTTTATGAGCAGTTCTTC
CDR3: CASSALFYEQFF
V: TRBV5-6
J: TRBJ2-1
D: -
size: -

DNA: TGTGCCAGCAGTCCTTTTTCGGGGGGGGCCTACGAGCAGTACTTC
CDR3: CASSPFSGGAYEQYF
V: TRBV6-5
J: TRBJ2-7
D: TRBD2
size: -

DNA: TGCGCCAGCAGCCAAGAGGGAGGGGTCGATACGCAGTATTTT
CDR3: CASSQEGGVDTQYF
V: TRBV4-3
J: TRBJ2-3
D: TRBD2
size: few

DNA: TGTGCCAGCAGCCCAGGCGGGACAGGGATCTACGAGCAGTACTTC
CDR3: CASSPGGTGIYEQYF
V: TRBV7-8
J: TRBJ2-7
D: TRBD1
size: -

DNA: TGTGCCAGCAGCCAACCCGGGACAGGGGCGACTAGCGGAAGAGGGTTCGGGGAGCTGTTTTTT
CDR3: CASSQPGTGATSGRGFGELFF
V: TRBV14
J: TRBJ2-2
D: -
size: -

DNA: TGCAGTGCTAGAATCCACCCTGGGGGTCTCCAAGAGACCCAGTACTTC
CDR3: CSARIHPGGLQETQYF
V: TRBV20-1
J: TRBJ2-5
D: -
size: few

DNA: TGTGCCACCAGTCCGGACAGGGGGCGAGATCAGCCCCAGCATTTT
CDR3: CATSPDRGRDQPQHF
V: TRBV15
J: TRBJ1-5
D: TRBD1
size: -

DNA: TGTGCCAGCTCGCCAGGGGAACACGAGCAGTACTTC
CDR3: CASSPGEHEQYF
V: TRBV18
J: TRBJ2-7
D: -
size: -

DNA: TGCAGTGCTAGCCCCCAGACTAGCGGGAACCACAATGAGCAGTTCTTC
CDR3: CSASPQTSGNHNEQFF
V: TRBV20-1
J: TRBJ2-1
D: TRBD2
size: -

DNA: TGTGCCAGCAGTCGCACAGGGGGGAACACTGAAGCTTTCTTT
CDR3: CASSRTGGNTEAFF
V: TRBV12-3/TRBV12-4
J: TRBJ1-1
D: TRBD1
size: -

DNA: TGTGCCAGCAGTGAAGGATTCTGGGTGGCAAGGAGGAGGGCAGATACGCAGTATTTT
CDR3: CASSEGFWVARRRADTQYF
V: TRBV6-1
J: TRBJ2-3
D: -
size: -

DNA: TGTGCCAGCAGACCCCACTCAGGTATGACGAGGAAAGACATTCAGTACTTC
CDR3: CASRPHSGMTRKDIQYF
V: TRBV6-2/TRBV6-3
J: TRBJ2-4
D: -
size: -

DNA: TGCAGCACCAACCCGGAAAAACTGTTTTTT
CDR3: CSTNPEKLFF
V: TRBV29-1
J: TRBJ1-4
D: -
size: few

DNA: TGTGCCAGCAGCTTTGAGAGGGACACTGAAGCTTTCTTT
CDR3: CASSFERDTEAFF
V: TRBV11-1
J: TRBJ1-1
D: -
size: -

DNA: TGTGCCAGCAGTCCGGGACTAGCGGGAGTGAGATGGGAAGATACGCAGTATTTT
CDR3: CASSPGLAGVRWEDTQYF
V: TRBV28
J: TRBJ2-3
D: TRBD2
size: -

DNA: TGTGCCAGCAGTGGTAATACTAGCGGGTACACAGATACGCAGTATTTT
CDR3: CASSGNTSGYTDTQYF
V: TRBV25-1
J: TRBJ2-3
D: TRBD2
size: -

DNA: TGTGCCAGCAGCGTAGGGGCGGCGGAGGCCGCCTACGAGCAGTACTTC
CDR3: CASSVGAAEAAYEQYF
V: TRBV9
J: TRBJ2-7
D: -
size: -

DNA: TGTGCCAGCTCTCCGGACAGGGTCGGCACATATACGCAGTATTTT
CDR3: CASSPDRVGTYTQYF
V: TRBV18
J: TRBJ2-3
D: TRBD1
size: -

DNA: TGCAGTGCCAGGGGCCTAGCGGGACGAAATGAGCAGTTCTTC
CDR3: CSARGLAGRNEQFF
V: TRBV20-1
J: TRBJ2-1
D: TRBD2
size: many

DNA: TGCAGTGCTAGAGGTTCGGGACTAGCGGGAGAGGGAGTAGAGACCCAGTACTTC
CDR3: CSARGSGLAGEGVETQYF
V: TRBV20-1
J: TRBJ2-5
D: TRBD2
size: few

DNA: TGTGCCAGCAGACGAACTAGCGGGAGCTCGAGCTCCTACAATGAGCAGTTCTTC
CDR3: CASRRTSGSSSSYNEQFF
V: TRBV6-1
J: TRBJ2-1
D: TRBD2
size: few

DNA: TGCGCCAGCAGCTTGACGGGACAGGACTATGGCTACACCTTC
CDR3: CASSLTGQDYGYTF
V: TRBV5-1
J: TRBJ1-2
D: TRBD1
size: -

DNA: TGCAGTGCTAGTCCCACGTACCAAGAGACCCAGTACTTC
CDR3: CSASPTYQETQYF
V: TRBV20-1
J: TRBJ2-5
D: -
size: few

DNA: TGTGCCAGCAGCTTGTTGTTACAGGGTTACGAGCAGTACTTC
CDR3: CASSLLLQGYEQYF
V: TRBV7-8
J: TRBJ2-7
D: -
size: -

DNA: TGTGCCAGCAGTGGAGGACAGGGGTTGTTCACAGATACGCAGTATTTT
CDR3: CASSGGQGLFTDTQYF
V: TRBV12-3/TRBV12-4
J: TRBJ2-3
D: TRBD1
size: -

DNA: TGTGCCAGCAGCTTCGGGACTAGCGGGCGTGAGCAGTACTTC
CDR3: CASSFGTSGREQYF
V: TRBV7-9
J: TRBJ2-4
D: TRBD2
size: -

DNA: TGCAGCGTTCGACTAGCAAGCACAGATACGCAGTATTTT
CDR3: CSVRLASTDTQYF
V: TRBV29-1
J: TRBJ2-3
D: TRBD2
size: -

DNA: TGTGCCTGGAGTGGAGAGAAGGCTGAAGCTTTCTTT
CDR3: CAWSGEKAEAFF
V: TRBV30
J: TRBJ1-1
D: -
size: -

DNA: TGCAGTGCAACCGACAGGGGAGGGAGTCAGCCCCAGCATTTT
CDR3: CSATDRGGSQPQHF
V: TRBV20-1
J: TRBJ1-5
D: TRBD1
size: -

DNA: TGCAGTGCTAGGGGGGCGGAGGCCACCTACGAGCAGTACTTC
CDR3: CSARGAEATYEQYF
V: TRBV20-1
J: TRBJ2-7
D: -
size: -

DNA: TGTGCCAGCAGCTCCCCAGGTTCAGAGACCCAGTACTTC
CDR3: CASSSPGSETQYF
V: TRBV5-5
J: TRBJ2-5
D: -
size: -

DNA: TGTGCCCGCAGCTTAGATCGGAGTAGCACAGATACGCAGTATTTT
CDR3: CARSLDRSSTDTQYF
V: TRBV7-2
J: TRBJ2-3
D: -
size: -

DNA: TGCAGTGCTAGTGGGGGGGCCGGGTATCAGCCCCAGCATTTT
CDR3: CSASGGAGYQPQHF
V: TRBV20-1
J: TRBJ1-5
D: -
size: -

DNA: TGCAGCGTTGAACGTTCCGGCGACCCAGACACGCAGTATTTT
CDR3: CSVERSGDPDTQYF
V: TRBV29-1
J: TRBJ2-3
D: -
size: -

DNA: TGCGCCAGCAGCTTGGATGGGGGCGCCTCACTTAACTATGGCTACACCTTC
CDR3: CASSLDGGASLNYGYTF
V: TRBV5-1
J: TRBJ1-2
D: -
size: few